This T cell receptor (beta chain) was recovered during a study of long-term antiretroviral therapy in people with HIV. Whole-study results and caveats: Diversity increased after ART yet remained lower than in transplant donor controls.

immunoSEQ v3.0 was run at survey level. Repertoires were generated with immunoSEQ multiplex PCR, while TCRdb's copy carries only in-frame clones and drops some. This table holds 21,000 or so clones, roughly 84% found once. A remark on this clone: Its antigen is as yet unknown.

Every one of the participants with HIV received treatment in the United States. This CDR3 contains 13 residues. V gave up 8 bases and J gave up 0 bases, with 8 bases separating them. CDR1 is MDHEN and CDR2 is SYDVKM in the germline V gene. The chain recombines TRBV28 with TRBJ2-4; D possibly corresponds to TRBD1 (6 bases). The material sequenced was unsorted PBMCs, taken at the start of antiretroviral therapy. The origin of this receptor is a man aged 50 to 59 with HIV. CDR3 DNA: TGTGCCAGCTTAGGGGGAGCCAAAAACATTCAGTACTTC. Protein: CASLGGAKNIQYF.